These 31 T cell receptor beta chains were all obtained from the same sample, sequenced in a study of cytomegalovirus exposure and HLA in healthy donors. The PCR had 60 Vbeta and 13 Jbeta primers. Libraries were prepared by immunoSEQ multiplex PCR; TCRdb keeps only in-frame clonotypes and omits some of them. The table records 160,000 or so clones, around three quarters of them present only once. Material for sequencing was PBMCs. The receptors derive from a woman in her 40s in good health and CMV-seronegative.

This clone was seen more than once but under ten times. The genes are TRBV6-4 and TRBJ1-5, with a weak D call TRBD1 (6 bases). This CDR3 spans 19 amino acids. Germline loops: CDR1 MRHNA, CDR2 SNTAGT. The germline V and J ends were trimmed by 0 bases and 5 bases, with 23 bases remaining between them. CDR3 region: CASSDSQGFKPTKYQPQHF. The CDR3 DNA reads as TGTGCCAGCAGTGACTCACAGGGCTTTAAACCCACTAAGTATCAGCCCCAGCATTTT.

V is TRBV2 and J is TRBJ2-7; D not resolved. This CDR3 is 14 amino acids long. Germline CDR1 and CDR2: SNHLY and FYNNEI. The germline V and J ends were trimmed by 3 bases and 0 bases, with 9 bases remaining between them. Written as DNA, the CDR3 is TGTGCCAGCAGTGATCGGCGGTTCTCCTACGAGCAGTACTTC. It yields the protein CASSDRRFSYEQYF.

The gene calls are TRBV27 and TRBJ1-2; D not certain. Germline assignment: CDR1 MNHEY and CDR2 SMNVEV (reference sequence). Trimming shortened V by 2 bases and J by 8 bases, and 18 bases separated the two germline ends. The CDR3 runs to 15 residues. CDR3 sequence: CASSLDSREVYGYTF. The DNA for the CDR3 is TGTGCCAGCAGTTTAGACTCGAGGGAAGTCTACGGCTACACCTTC.

This rearrangement joins TRBV5-6 to TRBJ1-3; D perhaps matches TRBD1 (5 bases). The V end lost 5 bases, the J end lost 4 bases, and 16 bases lay between the germline ends. This CDR3 is built from 15 residues. Per the germline V gene, CDR1 is SGHDT and CDR2 is YYEEEE. The CDR3: CASSSGKLSGNTIYF. CDR3 coding DNA: TGTGCCAGCAGTTCAGGGAAATTGAGCGGAAACACCATATATTTT.

The J gene is TRBJ2-3, the V gene TRBV7-6, with D uncertain. Germline V gives CDR1 SGHVS, CDR2 FNYEAQ. V lost 1 base and J 0 bases, leaving 14 bases between the germline ends. The CDR3 totals 17 residues. Written as DNA, the CDR3 is TGTGCCAGCAGCTTAGGGATTAGCCGAGAGAGCACAGATACGCAGTATTTT. Its protein is CASSLGISRESTDTQYF.

The chain uses TRBV11-1 and TRBJ1-2; tentatively, D is TRBD1 (6 bases). CDR1 SGHAT and CDR2 FQDESV come from the germline V gene (reference sequence). The V end lost 5 bases, the J end lost 4 bases, and 17 bases lay between the germline ends. The CDR3 loop spans 15 amino acids. The CDR3 loop reads CASSHNPTGTYGYTF. The CDR3 bases are TGTGCCAGCAGCCATAACCCCACAGGGACCTATGGCTACACCTTC.

The J gene is TRBJ2-5, the V gene TRBV5-4; D gene uncertain. This CDR3 is 13 amino acids long. V dropped 1 base and J dropped 4 bases, with 8 bases sitting between them. The germline CDR1 and CDR2 sequences are SGHNT and YYREEE (reference sequence). As DNA, the CDR3 is TGTGCCAGCAGCTTGTTTAGTGCAGAGACCCAGTACTTC. It specifies CASSLFSAETQYF.

The V gene is TRBV7-6, the J gene TRBJ2-2; 7 nucleotides agree with TRBD2. The germline V gene has CDR1 SGHVS and CDR2 FNYEAQ. The CDR3 loop spans 16 amino acids. V shed 2 bases and J 5 bases; nucleotides not matched to a gene: 8. CDR3 in amino acids: CASSLLREIGTGELFF. The CDR3 nucleotides are TGTGCCAGCAGCTTATTGCGGGAGATAGGGACCGGGGAGCTGTTTTTT.

J is TRBJ2-7 and V is TRBV27; 9 nucleotides agree with TRBD1. With V trimmed by 6 bases and J by 2 bases, 8 bases remained unmatched. The CDR3 has 15 residues. Germline lookup yields CDR1 MNHEY and CDR2 SMNVEV (reference sequence). CDR3: CASRGSGQGTYEQYF. The CDR3 DNA is TGTGCCAGCAGAGGTTCGGGACAGGGCACCTACGAGCAGTACTTC.

The CDR3 is CASSLLTGELFF. The CDR3 nucleotides are TGTGCCAGCAGTTTACTCACCGGGGAGCTGTTTTTT. The chain uses TRBV28 and TRBJ2-2; D not resolved. This CDR3 has 12 residues. Looked up from germline, CDR1 is MDHEN and CDR2 is SYDVKM. Trimming pared 2 bases from V and 4 bases from J, leaving 2 bases between.

The chain employs TRBV7-2 and TRBJ2-7; maybe TRBD2 (7 bases). CDR3 length equals 15 residues. Germline CDR1 is SGHTA and CDR2 is FQGNSA. V dropped 6 bases and J dropped 4 bases, with 19 bases sitting between them. The CDR3 is CASSLAWGGGYEQYF. The CDR3 DNA is TGTGCCAGCAGTCTTGCGTGGGGGGGCGGTTACGAGCAGTACTTC.

This clone has a handful of counts. At one end, the junction sequence differs from germline, possibly due to a read error. This sequence joins TRBV7-7 and TRBJ2-1; 13 bases map to TRBD2. The length of the CDR3 is 15 residues. CDR1 is SSHAT and CDR2 is FNYEAQ in the germline V gene (reference sequence). As DNA, the CDR3 is TGTGCTAGCAGCCCGGGACTAGCGGGGACCAATGAGCAGTTCTTC. The encoded protein is CASSPGLAGTNEQFF.

The chain recombines TRBV9 with TRBJ2-3; 7 nucleotides match TRBD2. From germline, CDR1 is SGDLS and CDR2 YYNGEE. This CDR3 contains 16 residues. The junction had 9 bases not matched to a gene; V was cut back by 3 bases and J by 2 bases. CDR3 nucleotide sequence: TGTGCCAGCAGCGGGGATTTAGCGGGCATCACAGATACGCAGTATTTT. Translated: CASSGDLAGITDTQYF. Full variable domain (outside the CDR3, taken from reference TRBV9 and TRBJ2-3): DSGVTQTPKHLITATGQRVTLRCSPRSGDLSVYWYQQSLDQGLQFLIQYYNGEERAKGNILERFSAQQFPDLHSELNLSSLELGDSALYFCASSGDLAGITDTQYFGPGTRLTVL.

The chain joins TRBV2 to TRBJ2-7; 8 bases line up with TRBD1. Per germline, CDR1 SNHLY and CDR2 FYNNEI. This CDR3 is built from 15 residues. The junction had 13 bases not matched to a gene; V was cut back by 9 bases and J by 3 bases. CDR3 bases: TGTGCCAGTAAAAGACCGGGACAGGCGTTCTACGAGCAGTACTTC. Translated, it gives CASKRPGQAFYEQYF. Full variable domain (missing parts from reference TRBV2 and TRBJ2-7): EPEVTQTPSHQVTQMGQEVILRCVPISNHLYFYWYRQILGQKVEFLVSFYNNEISEKSEIFDDQFSVERPDGSNFTLKIRSTKLEDSAMYFCASKRPGQAFYEQYFGPGTRLTVT.

The genes are TRBV6-1 and TRBJ1-5, with a possible D match to TRBD1 (5 bases). The CDR3 is made up of 15 amino acids. V gave up 6 bases and J gave up 7 bases, with 19 bases separating them. CDR1 is MNHNS, CDR2 SASEGT, per germline. CDR3: CASRGEGLGSQPQHF. The CDR3 nucleotides read TGTGCCAGCAGGGGGGAGGGCCTGGGGAGCCAGCCCCAGCATTTT.

The chain is built from TRBV21-1 and TRBJ2-7; TRBD2 is the table's D call, not checked against the DNA. TRBV21-1 is marked as a pseudogene. The CDR3 covers 14 residues. CDR3 sequence (DNA): TGTGCCAGAGGCCCTTACCGCGGGAGCTACGAGCAGTACTTC. Its protein product is CARGPYRGSYEQYF.

This sequence joins TRBV7-2 and TRBJ2-7; tentative D call: TRBD1 (6 bases). The CDR3 is 15 residues long. The germline V gene has CDR1 SGHTA and CDR2 FQGNSA. With 5 bases removed from V and 2 bases from J, the gap between germline ends came to 16 bases. CDR3 protein: CASSNPPQGTYEQYF. CDR3 nucleotide sequence: TGTGCCAGCAGCAATCCGCCACAGGGAACCTACGAGCAGTACTTC.

The chain couples TRBV30 to TRBJ1-3; 8 bases align to TRBD1. Germline CDR1 and CDR2: GTSNPN and SVGIG (reference sequence). Unmatched junction bases numbered 11, after V lost 4 bases and J lost 0 bases. The CDR3 is 17 residues long. CDR3 coding DNA: TGTGCCTGGAACGTCGGGACAGGATATTACTCTGGAAACACCATATATTTT. Translation gives CAWNVGTGYYSGNTIYF.

This chain connects TRBV6-5 to TRBJ1-1; a possible D gene is TRBD1 (5 bases). Germline CDR1 MNHEY, CDR2 SVGAGI. Trimming took 0 bases from V and 0 from J, leaving 8 bases between them. The CDR3 covers 15 residues. The CDR3 loop is CASSYSTEMNTEAFF. The CDR3 nucleotides are TGTGCCAGCAGTTACTCGACAGAGATGAACACTGAAGCTTTCTTT.

The chain couples TRBV27 to TRBJ1-2; 9 bases agree with TRBD1. J gave up 4 bases and V 5 bases, and 8 bases lay outside the gene matches. Germline loops: CDR1 MNHEY, CDR2 SMNVEV (reference sequence). CDR3 size: 15 residues. The CDR3 nucleotides are TGTGCCAGCAGTCTCACAGGGGGCGGGTTCTATGGCTACACCTTC. It encodes CASSLTGGGFYGYTF.

This chain joins TRBV19 and TRBJ1-1, with a possible D match to TRBD1 (5 bases). CDR1 is LNHDA and CDR2 is SQIVND in the germline V gene (reference sequence). The V end lost 2 bases, the J end lost 4 bases, and 11 bases lay between the germline ends. The CDR3 loop spans 14 amino acids. The CDR3: CASSIRTGSTEAFF. The DNA of the CDR3 is TGTGCCAGTAGTATAAGAACAGGCAGCACTGAAGCTTTCTTT.

V gene TRBV7-2 combines with J gene TRBJ2-7, with D perhaps TRBD1 (5 bases). The CDR3 consists of 14 residues. V lost 3 bases to trimming and J lost 4 bases, with 13 bases between them. Germline V gene sequence: CDR1 SGHTA, CDR2 FQGNSA. DNA for the CDR3: TGTGCCAGCAGCTTGGTCAGGGATCTTTACGAGCAGTACTTC. This translates into CASSLVRDLYEQYF. Based on the CDR3 plus reference TRBV7-2 and TRBJ2-7, the full variable domain is GAGVSQSPSNKVTEKGKDVELRCDPISGHTALYWYRQSLGQGLEFLIYFQGNSAPDKSGLPSDRFSAERTGGSVSTLTIQRTQQEDSAVYLCASSLVRDLYEQYFGPGTRLTVT.

This chain uses TRBV19 with TRBJ1-5, with 7 bases matching TRBD1. From germline, CDR1 is LNHDA and CDR2 SQIVND (reference sequence). The length of the CDR3 is 15 residues. V lost 7 bases and J lost 6; bases outside the gene matches: 12. The CDR3: CASTLDRDIGQPQHF. CDR3 DNA sequence: TGTGCCAGTACCCTAGACAGGGACATTGGTCAGCCCCAGCATTTT.

The genes are TRBV25-1 and TRBJ2-6; D remains ambiguous. V was clipped by 7 bases and J by 1 base, with 8 bases between them. Germline V CDR1 and CDR2: MGHDK, SYGVNS. This CDR3 comprises 14 residues. Here the CDR3 reads CASIGASGANVLTF. The CDR3, as DNA: TGTGCCAGCATAGGAGCGTCTGGGGCCAACGTCCTGACTTTC.

The J gene is TRBJ2-3, the V gene TRBV30; tentative D call: TRBD1 (6 bases). Trimming removed 2 bases at V and 4 bases at J, with 7 bases between. This CDR3 region has 12 residues. Per the germline V gene, CDR1 is GTSNPN and CDR2 is SVGIG (reference sequence). CDR3 nucleotides: TGTGCCTGGAGTCAGGGGCCAGATACGCAGTATTTT. It is translated as CAWSQGPDTQYF.

The V call is TRBV6-1, the J call TRBJ1-5; the D is unclear. Trimming cost V 6 bases and J 2 bases, with 5 bases left between them. Germline CDR1 MNHNS, CDR2 SASEGT. The CDR3 spans 12 residues. The CDR3 loop reads CASRGGNQPQHF. The CDR3 nucleotides read TGTGCCAGCAGAGGAGGCAATCAGCCCCAGCATTTT.

The V call is TRBV11-2, the J call TRBJ1-4; TRBD1 matches 7 bases. With 1 base clipped from V and 7 bases from J, the junction kept 3 bases outside the gene matches. This CDR3 is 14 amino acids long. Germline CDR1 is SGHAT and CDR2 is FQNNGV. CDR3 bases: TGTGCCAGCAGCTTAGGGACAGGTCCTGAAAAACTGTTTTTT. The encoded protein is CASSLGTGPEKLFF.

The chain has TRBV10-1 and TRBJ2-7; 7 positions agree with TRBD1. CDR3 length: 15 residues. Trimming took 8 bases from V and 1 from J; bases not matched to a gene: 11. Germline CDR1 is WNHNN and CDR2 is SYGVQD (reference sequence). The CDR3 loop reads CASLLGQRRSYEQYF. The DNA of the CDR3 is TGCGCCAGCCTCCTGGGACAGAGGAGGTCCTACGAGCAGTACTTC.

V and J are TRBV19 and TRBJ1-1; the D is unclear. V was clipped by 6 bases and J by 1 base, with 12 bases between them. The CDR3 is made up of 14 amino acids. From germline, CDR1 is LNHDA and CDR2 SQIVND (reference sequence). The CDR3 region is CASSSHAGNTEAFF. In DNA form, the CDR3 reads TGTGCCAGTAGCTCTCACGCCGGGAACACTGAAGCTTTCTTT.

This chain joins TRBV5-1 and TRBJ2-1, with D possibly TRBD2 on 7 matching bases. This CDR3 is built from 16 residues. The germline V and J ends were trimmed by 3 bases and 5 bases, with 18 bases remaining between them. The germline CDR1 and CDR2 sequences are SGHRS and YFSETQ. Here the CDR3 reads CASSSQGLAENNEQFF. The CDR3 DNA reads as TGCGCCAGCAGCTCCCAGGGGCTAGCGGAGAACAATGAGCAGTTCTTC.

CDR3 region: CASSAETGSPSYEQYF. The CDR3 coding sequence is TGCGCCAGCAGCGCCGAAACAGGTTCTCCCTCCTACGAGCAGTACTTC. The chain combines TRBV5-1 with TRBJ2-7, with D possibly TRBD1 on 5 matching bases. Deletions cut 4 bases from V and 0 bases from J, with 17 bases between. The length of the CDR3 is 16 residues. Per germline, CDR1 SGHRS and CDR2 YFSETQ.